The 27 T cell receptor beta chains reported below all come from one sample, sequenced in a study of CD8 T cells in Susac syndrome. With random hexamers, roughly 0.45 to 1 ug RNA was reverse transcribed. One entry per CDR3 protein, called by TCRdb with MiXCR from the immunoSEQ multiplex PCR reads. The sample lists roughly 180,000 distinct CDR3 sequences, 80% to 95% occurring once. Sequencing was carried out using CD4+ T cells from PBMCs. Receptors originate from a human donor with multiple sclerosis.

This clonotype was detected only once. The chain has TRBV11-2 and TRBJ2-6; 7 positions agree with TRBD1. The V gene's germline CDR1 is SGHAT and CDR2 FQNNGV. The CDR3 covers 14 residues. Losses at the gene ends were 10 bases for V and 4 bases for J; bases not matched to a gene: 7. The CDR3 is CATLQGYGANVLTF. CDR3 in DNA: TGTGCCACACTACAGGGGTACGGGGCCAACGTCCTGACTTTC.

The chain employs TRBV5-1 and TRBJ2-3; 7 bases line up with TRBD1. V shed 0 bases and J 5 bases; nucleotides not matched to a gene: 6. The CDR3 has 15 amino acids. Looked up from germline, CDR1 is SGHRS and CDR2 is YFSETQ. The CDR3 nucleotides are TGCGCCAGCAGCTTGGGGGTAGGGGGCATAGATACGCAGTATTTT. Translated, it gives CASSLGVGGIDTQYF. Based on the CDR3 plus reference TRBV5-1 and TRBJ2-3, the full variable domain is KAGVTQTPRYLIKTRGQQVTLSCSPISGHRSVSWYQQTPGQGLQFLFEYFSETQRNKGNFPGRFSGRQFSNSRSEMNVSTLELGDSALYLCASSLGVGGIDTQYFGPGTRLTVL.

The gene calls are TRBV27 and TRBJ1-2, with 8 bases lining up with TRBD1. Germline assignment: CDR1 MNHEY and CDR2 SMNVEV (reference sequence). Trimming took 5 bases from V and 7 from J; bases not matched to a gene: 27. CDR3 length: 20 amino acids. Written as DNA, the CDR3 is TGTGCCAGCAGTCCCCACGGCCAAGTGGGACAGGTGAGGAGAGAGGCTGGCTACACCTTC. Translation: CASSPHGQVGQVRREAGYTF.

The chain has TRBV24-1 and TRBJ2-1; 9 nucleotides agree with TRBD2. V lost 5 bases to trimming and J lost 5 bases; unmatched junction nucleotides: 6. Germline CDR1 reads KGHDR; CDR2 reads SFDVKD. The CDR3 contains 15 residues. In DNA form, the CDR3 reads TGTGCCACCAGTGTCCGCGGGAGGGCCGACAATGAGCAGTTCTTC. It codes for CATSVRGRADNEQFF.

The DNA of the CDR3 is TGTGCCAGCAGCCGTCGAACGGGAACGAACACCGGGGAGCTGTTTTTT. The encoded protein is CASSRRTGTNTGELFF. This rearrangement joins TRBV7-2 to TRBJ2-2, with D possibly matching TRBD2 (5 bases). The CDR3 is 16 amino acids. With 5 bases removed from V and 0 bases from J, the gap between germline ends came to 13 bases. CDR1 and CDR2 from the germline V gene are SGHTA and FQGNSA.

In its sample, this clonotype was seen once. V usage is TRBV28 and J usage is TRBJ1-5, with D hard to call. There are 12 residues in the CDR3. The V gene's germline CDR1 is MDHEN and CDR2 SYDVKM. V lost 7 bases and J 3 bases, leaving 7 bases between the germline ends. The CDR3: CASMAVNQPQHF. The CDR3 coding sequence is TGTGCCAGCATGGCAGTCAATCAGCCCCAGCATTTT.

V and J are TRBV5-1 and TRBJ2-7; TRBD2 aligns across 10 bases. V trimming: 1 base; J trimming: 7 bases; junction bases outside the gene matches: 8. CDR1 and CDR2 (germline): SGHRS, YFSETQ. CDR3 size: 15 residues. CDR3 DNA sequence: TGCGCCAGCAGCTTGCCCAGCGGGGGGGCCAAAGAGCAGTACTTC. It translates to CASSLPSGGAKEQYF.

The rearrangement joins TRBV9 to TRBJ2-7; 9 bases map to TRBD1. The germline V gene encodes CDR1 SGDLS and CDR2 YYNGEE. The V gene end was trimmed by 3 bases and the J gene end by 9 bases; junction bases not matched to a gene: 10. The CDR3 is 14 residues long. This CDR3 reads CASSADLRQGGQYF. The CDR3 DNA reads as TGTGCCAGCAGCGCAGACCTGAGACAGGGGGGGCAGTACTTC.

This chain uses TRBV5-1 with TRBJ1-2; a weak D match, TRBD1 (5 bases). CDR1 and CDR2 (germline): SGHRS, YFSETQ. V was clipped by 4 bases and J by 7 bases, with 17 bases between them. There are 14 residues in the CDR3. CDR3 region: CASSPGLEGPGYTF. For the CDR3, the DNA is TGCGCCAGCAGCCCGGGACTTGAAGGCCCTGGCTACACCTTC.

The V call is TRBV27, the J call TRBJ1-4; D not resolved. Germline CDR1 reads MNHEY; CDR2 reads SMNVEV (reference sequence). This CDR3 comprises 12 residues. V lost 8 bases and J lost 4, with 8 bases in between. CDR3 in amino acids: CASGKINEKLFF. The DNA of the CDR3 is TGTGCCAGCGGCAAGATTAATGAAAAACTGTTTTTT. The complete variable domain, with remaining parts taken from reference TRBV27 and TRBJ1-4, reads EAQVTQNPRYLITVTGKKLTVTCSQNMNHEYMSWYRQDPGLGLRQIYYSMNVEVTDKGDVPEGYKVSRKEKRNFPLILESPSPNQTSLYFCASGKINEKLFFGSGTQLSVL.

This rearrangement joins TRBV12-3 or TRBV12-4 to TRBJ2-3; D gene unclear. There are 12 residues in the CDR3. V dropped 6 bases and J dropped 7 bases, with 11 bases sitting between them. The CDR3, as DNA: TGTGCCAGCAGCCCAGATCGAAATACGCAGTATTTT. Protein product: CASSPDRNTQYF.

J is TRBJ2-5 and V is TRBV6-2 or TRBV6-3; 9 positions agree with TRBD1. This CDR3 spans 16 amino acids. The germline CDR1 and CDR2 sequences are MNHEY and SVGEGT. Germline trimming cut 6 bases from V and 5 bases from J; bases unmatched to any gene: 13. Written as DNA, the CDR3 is TGTGCCAGCAGGTCACCCTCCGGGACAGGGATGGAGACCCAGTACTTC. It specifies CASRSPSGTGMETQYF.

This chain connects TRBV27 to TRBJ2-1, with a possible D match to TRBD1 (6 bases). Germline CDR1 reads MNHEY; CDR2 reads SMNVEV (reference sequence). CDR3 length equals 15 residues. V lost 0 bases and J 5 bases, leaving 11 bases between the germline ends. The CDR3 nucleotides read TGTGCCAGCAGTTTATCGGCAGGGGCTAACAATGAGCAGTTCTTC. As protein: CASSLSAGANNEQFF.

CDR3 sequence (DNA): TGTGCCAGCGGGGACGTTCGAACCTATGGCTACACCTTC. Protein: CASGDVRTYGYTF. V usage is TRBV12-3 or TRBV12-4 and J usage is TRBJ1-2; a possible D gene is TRBD1 (5 bases). V gave up 8 bases and J gave up 4 bases, with 14 bases separating them. The CDR3 has 13 residues.

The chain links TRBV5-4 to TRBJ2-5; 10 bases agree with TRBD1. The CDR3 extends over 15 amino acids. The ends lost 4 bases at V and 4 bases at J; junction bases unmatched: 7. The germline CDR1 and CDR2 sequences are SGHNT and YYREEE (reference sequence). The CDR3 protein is CASSHDRGRGETQYF. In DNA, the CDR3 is TGTGCCAGCAGCCATGACAGGGGGCGTGGAGAGACCCAGTACTTC. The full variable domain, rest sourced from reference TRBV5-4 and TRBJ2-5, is ETGVTQSPTHLIKTRGQQVTLRCSSQSGHNTVSWYQQALGQGPQFIFQYYREEENGRGNFPPRFSGLQFPNYSSELNVNALELDDSALYLCASSHDRGRGETQYFGPGTRLLVL.

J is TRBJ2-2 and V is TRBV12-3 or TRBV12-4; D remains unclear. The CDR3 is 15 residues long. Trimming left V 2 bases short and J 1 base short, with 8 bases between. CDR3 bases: TGTGCCAGCAGTTTACCGGTAGAGAACACCGGGGAGCTGTTTTTT. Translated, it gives CASSLPVENTGELFF.

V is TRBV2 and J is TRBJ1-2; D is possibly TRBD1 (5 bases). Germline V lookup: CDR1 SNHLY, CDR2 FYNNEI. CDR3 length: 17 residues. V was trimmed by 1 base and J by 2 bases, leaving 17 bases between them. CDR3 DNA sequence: TGTGCCAGCAGTGAAGTATCAGGGTTCGTCGCGAACTATGGCTACACCTTC. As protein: CASSEVSGFVANYGYTF.

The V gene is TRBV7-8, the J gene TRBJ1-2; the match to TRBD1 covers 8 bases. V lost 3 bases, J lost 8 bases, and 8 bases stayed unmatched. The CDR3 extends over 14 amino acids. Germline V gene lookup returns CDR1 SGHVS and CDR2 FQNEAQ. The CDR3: CASSFDRGSGGYTF. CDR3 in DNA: TGTGCCAGCAGCTTCGACAGGGGATCTGGGGGCTACACCTTC.

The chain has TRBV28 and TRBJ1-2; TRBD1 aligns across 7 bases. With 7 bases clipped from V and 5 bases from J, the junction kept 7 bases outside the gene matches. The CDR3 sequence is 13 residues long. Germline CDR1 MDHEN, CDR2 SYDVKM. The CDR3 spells CASTQGQYYGYTF. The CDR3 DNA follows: TGTGCCAGCACCCAGGGACAGTATTATGGCTACACCTTC.

This CDR3 is CASSGAVNQPQHF. CDR3 sequence (DNA): TGTGCCAGCAGTGGGGCAGTCAATCAGCCCCAGCATTTT. This sequence joins TRBV2 and TRBJ1-5; D is unclear. The CDR3 loop spans 13 amino acids. With 4 bases removed from V and 3 bases from J, the gap between germline ends came to 7 bases. Germline CDR1 reads SNHLY; CDR2 reads FYNNEI.

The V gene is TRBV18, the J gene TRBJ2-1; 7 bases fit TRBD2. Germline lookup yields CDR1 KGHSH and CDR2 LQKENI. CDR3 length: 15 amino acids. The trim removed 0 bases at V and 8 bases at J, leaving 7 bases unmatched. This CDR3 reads CASSPPAGAGYEQFF. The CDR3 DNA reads TGTGCCAGCTCACCACCGGCGGGAGCTGGATATGAGCAGTTCTTC.

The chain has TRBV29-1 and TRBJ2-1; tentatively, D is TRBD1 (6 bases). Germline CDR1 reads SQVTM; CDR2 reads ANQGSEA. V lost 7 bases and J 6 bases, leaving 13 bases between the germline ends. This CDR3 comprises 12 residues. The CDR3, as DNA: TGCAGCGGCAGACAGGCCACCAATGAGCAGTTCTTC. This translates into CSGRQATNEQFF.

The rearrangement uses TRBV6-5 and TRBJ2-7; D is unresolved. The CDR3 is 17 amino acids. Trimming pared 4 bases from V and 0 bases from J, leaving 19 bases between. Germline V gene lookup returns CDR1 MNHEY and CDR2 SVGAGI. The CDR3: CASSSHSSPRSSYEQYF. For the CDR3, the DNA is TGTGCCAGCAGTTCCCACAGTTCCCCAAGGAGCTCCTACGAGCAGTACTTC.

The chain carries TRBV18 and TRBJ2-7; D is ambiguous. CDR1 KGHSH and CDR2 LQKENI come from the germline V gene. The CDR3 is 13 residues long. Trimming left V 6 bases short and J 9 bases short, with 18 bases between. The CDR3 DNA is TGTGCCAGCTCCCCTGATGAGGCTAGAGGGCAGTACTTC. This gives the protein CASSPDEARGQYF.

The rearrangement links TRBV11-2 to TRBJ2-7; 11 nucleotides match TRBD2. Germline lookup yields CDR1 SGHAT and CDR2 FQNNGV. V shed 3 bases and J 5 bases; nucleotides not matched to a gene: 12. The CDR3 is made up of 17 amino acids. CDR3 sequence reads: CASSLGLLAGEGDEQYF. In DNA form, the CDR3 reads TGTGCCAGCAGCTTGGGCCTACTAGCGGGAGAAGGGGACGAGCAGTACTTC.

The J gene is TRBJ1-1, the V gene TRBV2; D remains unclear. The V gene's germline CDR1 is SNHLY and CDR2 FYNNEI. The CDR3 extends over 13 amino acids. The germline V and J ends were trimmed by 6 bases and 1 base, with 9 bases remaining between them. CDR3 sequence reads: CASRITANTEAFF. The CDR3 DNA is TGTGCCAGCAGGATAACAGCGAACACTGAAGCTTTCTTT.

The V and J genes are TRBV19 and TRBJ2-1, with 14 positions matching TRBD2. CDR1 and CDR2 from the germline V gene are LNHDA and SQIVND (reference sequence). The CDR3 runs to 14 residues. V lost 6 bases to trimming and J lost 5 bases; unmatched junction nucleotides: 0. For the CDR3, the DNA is TGTGCCAGTAGGGGACTAGCGGGGGACAATGAGCAGTTCTTC. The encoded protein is CASRGLAGDNEQFF.